These 23 T cell receptor beta chains came from one sample sequenced in a study of cytomegalovirus exposure and HLA in healthy donors (dated by TCRdb to the late 2010s). The protocol used for the library was the immunoSEQ multiplex PCR assay. For the multiplex PCR, a mixture combining 60 forward primers for TCR Vbeta segments and 13 reverse primers for TCR Jbeta segments was used. TCRdb took over this immuneACCESS table, retaining in-frame rearrangements with V and J assigned. Such tables are incomplete; in checked studies, under half of the missing clones stem from an unresolved V gene, and the remainder is unexplained. Per the sample table, the count is some 72,000 clones. The ten largest clones capture roughly 5% of the sample. What was sequenced was PBMCs. These receptors were collected from a man aged 35-49 years in good health and CMV-seronegative.

The CDR3 DNA is TGTGCCAGCAGTGAAGTTCCCGCCCCGGTCCAAGAGACCCAGTACTTC. Translated, it gives CASSEVPAPVQETQYF. The chain links TRBV2 to TRBJ2-5; D gene uncertain. Trimming stripped 1 base from V and 1 base from J, with 13 bases between. Germline assignment: CDR1 SNHLY and CDR2 FYNNEI. The CDR3 has 16 residues. Full variable domain (remainder filled in from reference TRBV2 and TRBJ2-5): EPEVTQTPSHQVTQMGQEVILRCVPISNHLYFYWYRQILGQKVEFLVSFYNNEISEKSEIFDDQFSVERPDGSNFTLKIRSTKLEDSAMYFCASSEVPAPVQETQYFGPGTRLLVL.

The chain is built from TRBV18 and TRBJ1-5, with 8 nucleotides matching TRBD1. Germline V gives CDR1 KGHSH, CDR2 LQKENI. This CDR3 is 16 amino acids long. The J segment lost 4 bases and the V segment lost 3 bases, leaving 8 bases of the junction unmatched. This chain's CDR3 is CASSPVYRDRNQPQHF. The CDR3 coding sequence is TGTGCCAGCTCACCGGTTTACCGGGACAGGAATCAGCCCCAGCATTTT.

The V and J genes are TRBV15 and TRBJ2-2, with D maybe TRBD2 (5 bases). V was cut by 2 bases and J by 5 bases, with 6 bases left in between. The CDR3 totals 13 residues. Germline V gene sequence: CDR1 LNHNV, CDR2 YYDKDF (reference sequence). CDR3: CATSRRRTGELFF. The CDR3 nucleotides are TGTGCCACCAGCAGACGGAGGACCGGGGAGCTGTTTTTT.

J is TRBJ2-7 and V is TRBV18; 9 bases are shared with TRBD1. Unmatched junction bases numbered 4, after V lost 4 bases and J lost 0 bases. The germline V gene has CDR1 KGHSH and CDR2 LQKENI. This CDR3 has 15 amino acids. The CDR3 region is CASSQDRGGSYEQYF. CDR3 coding DNA: TGTGCCAGCTCACAAGACAGGGGGGGCTCCTACGAGCAGTACTTC.

The chain links TRBV14 to TRBJ2-1; D possibly corresponds to TRBD2 (6 bases). Per germline, CDR1 SGHDN and CDR2 FVKESK. The CDR3 is made up of 15 amino acids. The V end was cut by 1 base, the J end by 2 bases, with 9 bases between. CDR3 sequence reads: CASSQGRLAYNEQFF. The CDR3 DNA reads TGTGCCAGCAGCCAAGGGAGACTAGCCTACAATGAGCAGTTCTTC.

The rearrangement uses TRBV4-3 and TRBJ2-2, with a tentative D call TRBD1 (6 bases). CDR1 and CDR2 from the germline V gene are LGHNA and YSLEER. Trimming took off 0 bases at V and 2 bases at J, with 16 bases between the two ends. CDR3 length: 18 amino acids. CDR3 amino acids: CASSQDLRAGTNTGELFF. CDR3 DNA: TGCGCCAGCAGCCAAGATCTTCGGGCAGGGACAAACACCGGGGAGCTGTTTTTT.

The chain carries TRBV28 and TRBJ1-4, with no clear D. Germline V CDR1 and CDR2: MDHEN, SYDVKM. V gave up 10 bases and J gave up 8 bases, with 8 bases separating them. The CDR3 extends over 10 amino acids. Here the CDR3 DNA reads TGTGCCACCGGAGACGAAAAACTGTTTTTT. Its translation: CATGDEKLFF.

This chain uses TRBV7-9 with TRBJ1-1; 7 bases agree with TRBD1. Germline CDR1 SEHNR, CDR2 FQNEAQ (reference sequence). This CDR3 has 15 amino acids. J was trimmed by 6 bases and V by 5 bases; bases with no gene match: 12. The CDR3 sequence: CASSPPGRGRPEAFF. The CDR3 DNA follows: TGTGCCAGCAGCCCACCCGGTAGGGGGCGCCCTGAAGCTTTCTTT.

The J gene is TRBJ2-7, the V gene TRBV5-8, with 7 nucleotides matching TRBD2. Germline trimming cut 4 bases from V and 4 bases from J; bases unmatched to any gene: 11. The V gene's germline CDR1 is SGHTS and CDR2 YDEGEE. This CDR3 has 15 residues. The CDR3 DNA reads as TGTGCCAGCAGCCCCGTAGGGAGGGGAAGGTACGAGCAGTACTTC. Amino acid sequence: CASSPVGRGRYEQYF.

The V gene is TRBV19, the J gene TRBJ2-7; D remains ambiguous. There are 13 residues in the CDR3. Germline CDR1 reads LNHDA; CDR2 reads SQIVND (reference sequence). The V gene lost 8 bases and the J gene lost 1 base, with 12 bases spanning the gap. CDR3 nucleotide sequence: TGTGCCAGTGGAGACTCCTCTTCCTACGAGCAGTACTTC. Its translation is CASGDSSSYEQYF.

This sequence joins TRBV5-4 and TRBJ1-2, with D possibly matching TRBD1 (5 bases). Germline V gene sequence: CDR1 SGHNT, CDR2 YYREEE (reference sequence). V was trimmed by 4 bases and J by 4 bases, leaving 14 bases between them. The CDR3 has 14 amino acids. The CDR3 DNA is TGTGCCAGCAGCCCAGGAGGGACCTCCTATGGCTACACCTTC. This gives the protein CASSPGGTSYGYTF.

CDR3 sequence: CASSFSTGFTEAFF. CDR3 nucleotide sequence: TGTGCCAGCAGCTTCTCCACAGGGTTCACTGAAGCTTTCTTT. The genes are TRBV5-6 and TRBJ1-1; tentative D call: TRBD1 (6 bases). Trimming removed 2 bases from V and 4 bases from J, with 12 bases in between. Germline V gives CDR1 SGHDT, CDR2 YYEEEE. This CDR3 is built from 14 residues.

The rearrangement links TRBV28 to TRBJ1-5; tentatively, D is TRBD1 (5 bases). This CDR3 has 16 amino acids. Germline V gene sequence: CDR1 MDHEN, CDR2 SYDVKM. V lost 5 bases and J 2 bases, leaving 16 bases between the germline ends. In nucleotides, the CDR3 is TGTGCCAGCAGTCCATCGGGCAGGGCTGGCAATCAGCCCCAGCATTTT. Translation gives CASSPSGRAGNQPQHF.

This chain joins TRBV19 and TRBJ1-5; 9 bases align to TRBD1. There are 15 residues in the CDR3. Trimming at V came to 7 bases and at J to 4 bases, leaving 8 bases not matched to a gene. Germline V gene sequence: CDR1 LNHDA, CDR2 SQIVND (reference sequence). The CDR3 is CASTSTGGWNQPQHF. Written as DNA, the CDR3 is TGTGCCAGTACTTCGACAGGGGGATGGAATCAGCCCCAGCATTTT.

The rearrangement uses TRBV21-1 and TRBJ2-3; the DNA was not compared with TRBD2, the D call given in the table. TRBV21-1 is termed a pseudogene. The length of the CDR3 is 15 residues. Written as DNA, the CDR3 is TGTGCCAGCAGCAAGACTAGCGGGGGAACAGATACGCAGTATTTT. It specifies CASSKTSGGTDTQYF.

The chain is built from TRBV27 and TRBJ2-7, with 7 bases aligning to TRBD2. This CDR3 contains 14 residues. The ends lost 6 bases at V and 6 bases at J; junction bases unmatched: 11. The V gene's germline CDR1 is MNHEY and CDR2 SMNVEV (reference sequence). CDR3 sequence reads: CASSYSGTIAEQYF. In DNA form, the CDR3 reads TGTGCCAGCAGCTATTCCGGGACTATAGCCGAGCAGTACTTC.

The V call is TRBV18, the J call TRBJ2-7; D is unresolved. The germline V and J ends were trimmed by 0 bases and 7 bases, with 16 bases remaining between them. CDR3 length: 15 amino acids. Looked up from germline, CDR1 is KGHSH and CDR2 is LQKENI. The CDR3 DNA follows: TGTGCCAGCTCACCACCTGGGCAGGCCCGTGAAGAGCAGTACTTC. Its protein is CASSPPGQAREEQYF.

The rearrangement joins TRBV5-6 to TRBJ2-2; unclear D gene. V dropped 1 base and J dropped 6 bases, with 4 bases sitting between them. The CDR3 consists of 12 residues. CDR1 is SGHDT and CDR2 is YYEEEE in the germline V gene. The CDR3 sequence is CASSLLSGELFF. The CDR3 coding sequence is TGTGCCAGCAGCTTGCTTTCCGGGGAGCTGTTTTTT.

Note on this clone: One end of the junction is discordant with germline, which a read error may explain. The rearrangement uses TRBV18 and TRBJ2-3, with D possibly matching TRBD1 (5 bases). Germline loops: CDR1 KGHSH, CDR2 LQKENI. The CDR3 has 15 residues. CDR3 sequence (DNA): TGTGCCAGCTTACCAGGTCAGGGTGACTTCTCAGCGCAGTATTTT. Translated: CASLPGQGDFSAQYF.

The V call is TRBV6-5, the J call TRBJ2-3; 7 positions match TRBD2. The germline gives CDR1 MNHEY, CDR2 SVGAGI. Losses at the gene ends were 4 bases for V and 1 base for J; bases not matched to a gene: 5. The CDR3 spans 15 residues. CDR3 nucleotides: TGTGCCAGCAGTTTCAAGCGGGGTCGCACAGATACGCAGTATTTT. Its translation is CASSFKRGRTDTQYF.

The rearrangement uses TRBV28 and TRBJ2-6; tentatively, D is TRBD1 (6 bases). The CDR3 length is 15 residues. Trimming shortened V by 5 bases and J by 2 bases, and 10 bases separated the two germline ends. The V gene's germline CDR1 is MDHEN and CDR2 SYDVKM. Written as DNA, the CDR3 is TGTGCCAGCAGTCTCGAGGGGGCTGGGGCCAACGTCCTGACTTTC. Translating gives CASSLEGAGANVLTF. Filled out from reference TRBV28 and TRBJ2-6, the complete variable domain reads DVKVTQSSRYLVKRTGEKVFLECVQDMDHENMFWYRQDPGLGLRLIYFSYDVKMKEKGDIPEGYSVSREKKERFSLILESASTNQTSMYLCASSLEGAGANVLTFGAGSRLTVL.

The V call is TRBV25-1, the J call TRBJ1-2, with D maybe TRBD1 (6 bases). V was trimmed by 4 bases and J by 8 bases, leaving 11 bases between them. This CDR3 region has 12 residues. Germline V CDR1 and CDR2: MGHDK, SYGVNS. CDR3 protein: CASSGITGGYTF. Here the CDR3 DNA reads TGTGCCAGCAGTGGCATAACAGGGGGCTACACCTTC.

The rearrangement links TRBV18 to TRBJ2-3; 9 bases are shared with TRBD2. The CDR3 has 14 amino acids. Trimming took 9 bases from V and 1 from J; bases not matched to a gene: 5. The germline gives CDR1 KGHSH, CDR2 LQKENI. The CDR3 DNA follows: TGTGCCAGTACCGGCGGGGGGGGCACAGATACGCAGTATTTT. It specifies CASTGGGGTDTQYF. The full variable domain, rest sourced from reference TRBV18 and TRBJ2-3, is NAGVMQNPRHLVRRRGQEARLRCSPMKGHSHVYWYRQLPEEGLKFMVYLQKENIIDESGMPKERFSAEFPKEGPSILRIQQVVRGDSAAYFCASTGGGGTDTQYFGPGTRLTVL.